Shown below are 27 T cell receptor beta chains from a single sample sequenced in a study of blood T cells in healthy people across ages. A second roughly 6 to 12 cycle PCR used barcoded and J-beta primers. MiXCR, applied by TCRdb to the 5' RACE reads, yields one record per CDR3 protein. The sample shows about 680,000 distinct CDR3 sequences, about half of them seen only once. The sequenced sample consisted of blood. Source of these receptors: a woman aged 55-70 years in good health.

This clonotype was observed a handful of times. The V and J genes are TRBV6-5 and TRBJ2-3; D is perhaps TRBD1 (6 bases). This CDR3 has 14 residues. The germline CDR1 and CDR2 sequences are MNHEY and SVGAGI. Trimming cost V 5 bases and J 2 bases, with 11 bases left between them. The CDR3 nucleotides read TGTGCCAGCAGTATCCGGGACACCACAGATACGCAGTATTTT. Amino acids: CASSIRDTTDTQYF.

The genes are TRBV7-9 and TRBJ2-7; maybe TRBD2 (6 bases). This CDR3 contains 14 residues. The germline V and J ends were trimmed by 5 bases and 2 bases, with 13 bases remaining between them. CDR1 and CDR2 from the germline V gene are SEHNR and FQNEAQ (reference sequence). The CDR3 reads CASSPGTSTYEQYF. CDR3 DNA: TGTGCCAGCAGCCCCGGGACTTCTACCTACGAGCAGTACTTC.

Turning to this clonotype: The junction shows a germline mismatch at one end, possibly a read error. The chain recombines TRBV5-6 with TRBJ2-7; a weak D match, TRBD1 (6 bases). Germline V gene lookup returns CDR1 SGHDT and CDR2 YYEEEE. This CDR3 contains 15 residues. In DNA form, the CDR3 reads TGTGCCGGCAGCCGCAGGGGATTATCAACCTACGAGCAGTACTTC. Amino acids: CAGSRRGLSTYEQYF. The full variable domain, with the rest looked up from reference TRBV5-6 and TRBJ2-7, is DAGVTQSPTHLIKTRGQQVTLRCSPKSGHDTVSWYQQALGQGPQFIFQYYEEEERQRGNFPDRFSGHQFPNYSSELNVNALLLGDSALYLCAGSRRGLSTYEQYFGPGTRLTVT.

The V gene is TRBV20-1, the J gene TRBJ2-2; no definite D call. CDR3 size: 15 residues. The germline V gene has CDR1 DFQATT and CDR2 SNEGSKA (reference sequence). With 0 bases removed from V and 5 bases from J, the gap between germline ends came to 13 bases. For the CDR3, the DNA is TGCAGTGCTAGAGATCGATACGTCCAAACCGGGGAGCTGTTTTTT. It codes for CSARDRYVQTGELFF.

This clonotype was seen at least ten times. The J gene is TRBJ1-2, the V gene TRBV7-3; no firm D call. The ends were cut back, 0 bases at V and 2 bases at J, with 10 bases in the middle. Per germline, CDR1 SGHTA and CDR2 FQGTGA. The CDR3 length is 15 residues. The CDR3 DNA reads TGTGCCAGCAGCTTAACCCCAGGTGGCAACTATGGCTACACCTTC. Translated, it gives CASSLTPGGNYGYTF.

The chain joins TRBV21-1 to TRBJ1-2; the DNA was not used to check the table's D call, TRBD1. TRBV21-1 is a recognized pseudogene. This CDR3 contains 14 residues. The CDR3 protein is CASIGDRGDYGYTF. CDR3 nucleotide sequence: TGTGCCAGCATAGGGGACAGGGGTGACTATGGCTACACCTTC.

The table lists this clonotype with a few counts. The CDR3 DNA sequence: TGCAGTGCCTACCTCGTGAAAGGGAAGGGAGAGACCCAGTACTTC. Translating it yields CSAYLVKGKGETQYF. The chain carries TRBV20-1 and TRBJ2-5; D is unclear. This CDR3 contains 15 residues. The germline V and J ends were trimmed by 6 bases and 4 bases, with 21 bases remaining between them. In germline, CDR1 is DFQATT, CDR2 SNEGSKA (reference sequence).

Remarks on this clonotype: The missing conserved phenylalanine or tryptophan at the end of this CDR3 makes a read error likely. The DNA is omitted, as the CDR3 cannot be located on it reliably, and the CDR3 follows TCRdb's listing. V is TRBV11-1 and J is TRBJ2-3; the table's TRBD1 call for D was not verified on the DNA. The germline CDR1 and CDR2 sequences are SGHAT and FQDESV (reference sequence). Termini included, the CDR3 measures 16 amino acids. The CDR3 spells CASSSLPHRGQIRSIL.

This clonotype was detected many times. The rearrangement links TRBV6-5 to TRBJ2-5; D gene unclear. There are 15 residues in the CDR3. CDR1 MNHEY and CDR2 SVGAGI come from the germline V gene. Trimming stripped 5 bases from V and 4 bases from J, with 17 bases between. In DNA, the CDR3 is TGTGCCAGCAGTGCCGGAAGAAGTAGGATAGAGACCCAGTACTTC. Amino acid sequence: CASSAGRSRIETQYF.

This clonotype was observed a single time. The chain uses TRBV12-3 or TRBV12-4 and TRBJ2-3; D not certain. The CDR3 spans 16 residues. Trimming left V 6 bases short and J 4 bases short, with 20 bases between. CDR3 bases: TGTGCCAGCAGCCCATCAAGCAGAAGGAGCGCAGATACGCAGTATTTT. Encoded protein: CASSPSSRRSADTQYF.

The J gene is TRBJ2-1, the V gene TRBV4-1, with 7 nucleotides matching TRBD2. J lost 1 base, V lost 6 bases, and 18 bases had no gene match. The CDR3 spans 19 residues. CDR1 and CDR2 (germline): MGHRA, YSYEKL. This CDR3 reads CASSQSRVRAGVSYNEQFF. The CDR3 nucleotides are TGCGCCAGCAGTCAAAGTAGGGTACGCGCGGGAGTGTCCTACAATGAGCAGTTCTTC.

The chain carries TRBV5-1 and TRBJ2-2; maybe TRBD2 (6 bases). The CDR3 length is 16 residues. The V end was cut by 4 bases, the J end by 2 bases, with 15 bases between. Germline lookup yields CDR1 SGHRS and CDR2 YFSETQ. CDR3 DNA: TGCGCCAGCAGCGTGGAGGCGGACTACAACACCGGGGAGCTGTTTTTT. Protein product: CASSVEADYNTGELFF. Based on the CDR3 plus reference TRBV5-1 and TRBJ2-2, the full variable domain is KAGVTQTPRYLIKTRGQQVTLSCSPISGHRSVSWYQQTPGQGLQFLFEYFSETQRNKGNFPGRFSGRQFSNSRSEMNVSTLELGDSALYLCASSVEADYNTGELFFGEGSRLTVL.

This clonotype has a handful of counts. V is TRBV7-2 and J is TRBJ2-3, with D perhaps given as TRBD1 or TRBD2 (5 bases each). CDR1 and CDR2 (germline): SGHTA, FQGNSA. This CDR3 is built from 16 residues. The ends were cut back, 1 base at V and 1 base at J, with 12 bases in the middle. Here the CDR3 reads CASSLGGGLGTDTQYF. CDR3 in DNA: TGTGCCAGCAGCTTAGGGGGCGGGCTAGGCACAGATACGCAGTATTTT.

The chain recombines TRBV20-1 with TRBJ2-7; weak D call: TRBD2 (7 bases). Deletions cut 4 bases from V and 3 bases from J, with 19 bases between. The CDR3 covers 15 residues. The V gene's germline CDR1 is DFQATT and CDR2 SNEGSKA (reference sequence). CDR3 DNA: TGCAGTGCTACGTCTTGGGGAGGGGGTCGCTACGAGCAGTACTTC. Translated: CSATSWGGGRYEQYF.

There are a few counts of this clonotype. This chain connects TRBV30 to TRBJ2-5; tentative D call: TRBD2 (6 bases). The CDR3 consists of 12 residues. Trimming took 2 bases from V and 5 from J, leaving 9 bases between them. Germline assignment: CDR1 GTSNPN and CDR2 SVGIG (reference sequence). The chain's CDR3 is CAWSRGSETQYF. The CDR3 bases are TGTGCCTGGAGTCGGGGGTCGGAGACCCAGTACTTC.

V is TRBV12-3 or TRBV12-4 and J is TRBJ2-1; either TRBD1 or TRBD2 may supply D (5 bases each). V lost 7 bases and J lost 2, with 12 bases in between. The CDR3 has 14 residues. CDR3: CASNLEGPYNEQFF. The CDR3 DNA follows: TGTGCCAGCAACCTCGAGGGACCCTACAATGAGCAGTTCTTC.

This clonotype was observed a handful of times. The rearrangement uses TRBV20-1 and TRBJ2-5; D tentatively fits TRBD1 or TRBD2 (5 bases each). The J call may be in error: the DNA end matches TRBJ2-7 better. The germline V gene has CDR1 DFQATT and CDR2 SNEGSKA (reference sequence). The CDR3 runs 13 residues. In DNA form, the CDR3 reads TGCAGTGCTCCCGGGACGACCCCCGACGAGCAGTACTTC. Amino acids: CSAPGTTPDEQYF.

The CDR3 is CASSERFDSPYEQYF. For the CDR3, the DNA is TGTGCCAGCTCGGAGAGATTTGACAGCCCCTACGAGCAGTACTTC. The chain recombines TRBV18 with TRBJ2-7, with D possibly TRBD1 on 5 matching bases. The CDR3 runs 15 residues. V was pared by 6 bases and J by 2 bases, with 17 bases between. Germline V gene data show CDR1 as KGHSH and CDR2 as LQKENI.

This clonotype was picked up many times. The V gene is TRBV27, the J gene TRBJ2-7; D not resolved. Germline values: CDR1 MNHEY, CDR2 SMNVEV (reference sequence). Trimming stripped 0 bases from V and 6 bases from J, with 3 bases between. This CDR3 spans 11 amino acids. This CDR3 reads CASSLSSEQYF. The DNA for the CDR3 is TGTGCCAGCAGTTTATCGAGCGAGCAGTACTTC.

The chain uses TRBV5-1 and TRBJ2-5; D might be TRBD2 (6 bases). Germline CDR1 and CDR2: SGHRS and YFSETQ. The ends were cut back, 4 bases at V and 0 bases at J, with 10 bases in the middle. The CDR3 totals 14 residues. CDR3 coding DNA: TGCGCCAGCAGCCCGGGACTTTACCAAGAGACCCAGTACTTC. Translated: CASSPGLYQETQYF.

This clonotype was counted a few times. The chain is built from TRBV24-1 and TRBJ2-5, with D possibly being TRBD1 (7 bases). Germline values: CDR1 KGHDR, CDR2 SFDVKD. This CDR3 has 14 residues. V lost 5 bases, J lost 7 bases, and 16 bases lay in between. In nucleotides, the CDR3 is TGTGCCACCAGTGCCACGACAGGGAGGTGGACCCAGTACTTC. It translates to CATSATTGRWTQYF.

CDR3 loop: CASSLVGTSGSNEQYF. CDR3 DNA sequence: TGTGCCAGCAGCTTAGTGGGGACTAGCGGGAGTAATGAGCAGTACTTC. This chain connects TRBV7-2 to TRBJ2-5; 14 bases line up with TRBD2. Germline CDR1 and CDR2: SGHTA and FQGNSA. Trimming at V came to 1 base and at J to 11 bases, leaving 9 bases not matched to a gene. This CDR3 contains 16 residues.

This clonotype came up a few times. V gene TRBV24-1 combines with J gene TRBJ2-7; 7 bases align to TRBD1. Trimming at V came to 9 bases and at J to 3 bases, leaving 4 bases not matched to a gene. This CDR3 has 12 residues. In germline, CDR1 is KGHDR, CDR2 SFDVKD. The CDR3 loop is CATGDRDYEQYF. The DNA for the CDR3 is TGTGCCACCGGGGACAGAGACTACGAGCAGTACTTC.

This clonotype was recorded at least ten times. This chain joins TRBV9 and TRBJ2-5, with D perhaps TRBD2 (5 bases). The CDR3 has 14 residues. Germline CDR1 SGDLS, CDR2 YYNGEE. Between the trimmed V and J ends, which lost 2 bases and 8 bases, there was a span of 16 bases. The CDR3 protein is CASSVTSGQATQYF. The CDR3 DNA reads TGTGCCAGCAGCGTCACGAGCGGCCAAGCAACCCAGTACTTC.

This chain joins TRBV7-8 and TRBJ2-7; D is perhaps TRBD2 (5 bases). The CDR3 sequence is 16 residues long. From germline, CDR1 is SGHVS and CDR2 FQNEAQ. With 3 bases removed from V and 7 bases from J, the gap between germline ends came to 22 bases. The CDR3 here is CASSFSWAGPYNEQYF. CDR3 coding DNA: TGTGCCAGCAGCTTCTCCTGGGCGGGCCCCTACAATGAGCAGTACTTC. The variable domain in full, with the rest retrieved from reference TRBV7-8 and TRBJ2-7, is GAGVSQSPRYKVAKRGQDVALRCDPISGHVSLFWYQQALGQGPEFLTYFQNEAQLDKSGLPSDRFFAERPEGSVSTLKIQRTQQEDSAVYLCASSFSWAGPYNEQYFGPGTRLTVT.

The chain links TRBV7-2 to TRBJ1-5; D not certain. The CDR3 runs to 15 residues. CDR1 is SGHTA and CDR2 is FQGNSA in the germline V gene. Trimming removed 2 bases from V and 5 bases from J, with 13 bases in between. CDR3 in amino acids: CASSLYGGNDQPQHF. The CDR3 bases are TGTGCCAGCAGCTTATATGGTGGTAACGATCAGCCCCAGCATTTT.

CDR3 protein: CASSSRAGGDYGYTF. The CDR3 nucleotides are TGTGCCAGCAGTTCGAGGGCTGGGGGAGACTATGGCTACACCTTC. J is TRBJ1-2 and V is TRBV27; possible D gene TRBD1, 5 bases. Germline V gives CDR1 MNHEY, CDR2 SMNVEV (reference sequence). The length of the CDR3 is 15 residues. The ends were cut back, 4 bases at V and 3 bases at J, with 15 bases in the middle.